Given below is one T cell receptor (beta chain) in context. Its antigen target is currently unknown. No much larger clone is present one base from it, and per-base qualities are unavailable. Distinct nucleotide sequences in the sample also encode this CDR3. The data derive from a study of CD8+ T cells in alopecia areata (dated by TCRdb to between 2017 and 2018). As for the study more broadly: Treated patients were enrolled in an open-label pilot trial of oral tofacitinib, 5 to 10 mg twice daily, for moderate-to-severe alopecia areata. Tofacitinib was administered for 6 to 18 months, and 6 months of follow-up off drug were then conducted to assess delayed response and recurrence. In humans, TCRbeta sequencing was performed on scalp tissue and on sorted CD4+ and CD8+ peripheral blood T cells from healthy controls and from patients with patchy or totalis/universalis alopecia areata. Clonality in the scalp was compared among normal scalp (n=4), patchy alopecia areata scalp (n=8), and alopecia totalis/universalis scalp (n=8). To study T cell clonal expansion in alopecia areata, the researchers applied high-throughput TCRbeta sequencing to both the C3H/HeJ mouse model and human patients. Amplification of TCRbeta CDR3 regions was done by immunoSEQ multiplex PCR using 35 Vbeta forward primers and 13 Jbeta reverse primers. RNA came from the PAXgene miRNA kit for fixed scalp, the miRNeasy kit for PBMCs, and the RNeasy kit for mouse skin. Biopsies were taken from tofacitinib-treated patients at baseline and again at 4 and 24 weeks into treatment, and several of those patients also had a later scalp biopsy.

Sample time point, as interpreted from the label and publication: baseline before oral tofacitinib. From alopecia areata patients, peripheral blood was collected along with lesional scalp punch biopsies. PBMCs were isolated by density centrifugation and stained for CD3, CD4 and CD8, after which CD4+ and CD8+ T cells were sorted on a FACSAria. Cut back by 3 bases and 3 bases, the V and J ends lie 8 bases apart. The germline V gene specifies MNHEY as CDR1 and SVGAGI as CDR2. Spanning cysteine to phenylalanine, the CDR3 consists of 13 amino acids. Solely the CDR3 DNA is kept, with 39 bases framed from the first base. Results and caveats for the whole study, not just this receptor: Unlike mouse skin, where gammadelta T cells dominate, normal human skin contains resident alphabeta T cells that get sequenced too, which complicates analysis of the scalp TCR repertoire. Compared with normal scalp, lesional scalp had higher clonality and more expanded CD8+ clones, particularly in alopecia totalis/universalis, a pattern that suggests antigenic drive. Shared TCR sequences between patients were less evident than in mice, which may be partly attributable to HLA diversity in the patient population.

The method behind the library was the immunoSEQ multiplex PCR assay. For TCR sequencing, RNA was extracted from every sample and reverse transcribed into cDNA to serve as template. First-strand cDNA was synthesized using SuperScript III with a 2:1 mix of oligo-dT and random hexamers. A synthetic immune receptor repertoire was used to assess amplification bias, and residual bias was removed computationally. Regarding the original processing steps: Raw reads were preprocessed to remove errors, and CDR3 was defined according to IMGT conventions as the region from the conserved cysteine to phenylalanine. Clonality was computed as 1 minus the Shannon entropy, with the entropy normalized by log2 of the number of productive unique TCRs. Whether each scalp clone was CD4 or CD8 was inferred by checking scalp TCRbeta sequences against the CD4 and CD8 repertoires from sorted blood. TCRdb's version of the immuneACCESS table is confined to in-frame rearrangements and falls short of the full clone set. An unresolved V gene accounts for under half of the shortfall where checked; the remainder is of unknown origin. V, J and clone size reflect that table, while D and trimming were determined from the DNA. Across this sample there are around 140,000 clones, with approximately 49% seen only once. The ten largest account for around a sixth of the sample.

Sequencing used CD8+ T cells sorted from blood, obtained at week 0. The source of this sequence is a human donor with alopecia areata. The chain is assembled from TRBV6-5 and TRBJ2-5, with a weak D call of TRBD1 (6 bases match). The nucleotide sequence reads TGTGCCAGCAGTTATGGGGGCGAAGAGACCCAGTACTTC. The translation is CASSYGGEETQYF.